A selection of T cell receptor beta chains follows, all from one sample in a study of T cell repertoires in cytomegalovirus infection. MiXCR, run by TCRdb on the reads, gives a single entry per CDR3 protein. This sample carries fewer than 950,000 distinct CDR3 sequences, approximately 32% of them seen once, and the ten largest clones take 9.5% to 15%. These receptors lack a known antigen. Source: cultured CD8+ T cells from PBMCs, taken from culture after CMV antigen stimulation. The receptors stem from a human donor in good health (CMV status not recorded). Some clones in this sample may be carry-over from other donors' samples. Each CDR3 is given with its conserved first and last residue. D genes are given only for firm matches. Some rows have no size entry. The others give once, few or many, or a class for an expanded clone.

abundance	v_gene	j_gene	d_gene	CDR3nt	CDR3aa
-	TRBV12-3/TRBV12-4	TRBJ2-1	TRBD2	TGTGCCAGCAGTTTAGCCGAGGGACTAGCATACTACAATGAGCAGTTCTTC	CASSLAEGLAYYNEQFF
-	TRBV27	TRBJ2-1	-	TGTGCCAACAGTTTATTGCTAACGACAGGTCCCAACTACAATGAGCAGTTCTTC	CANSLLLTTGPNYNEQFF
few	TRBV27	TRBJ1-5	-	TGTGCCAGCAGTTCCCAGCCGGGGGCGGGTCAGCCCCAGCATTTT	CASSSQPGAGQPQHF
-	TRBV9	TRBJ2-2	-	TGTGCCAGCAGTCGACAGTGGAACACCGGGGAGCTGTTTTTT	CASSRQWNTGELFF
many	TRBV7-9	TRBJ2-5	-	TGTGCCAGCAGCCCACCCCTGGGGGGACCCCCGACCCAGTACTTC	CASSPPLGGPPTQYF
few	TRBV7-3	TRBJ2-1	TRBD2	TGTGCCAGCAGCCGACACCCCTTTCTGCCTAGCGGGGGAGAAATCCTAGGGAATGAGCAGTTCTTC	CASSRHPFLPSGGEILGNEQFF
-	TRBV6-5	TRBJ2-5	-	TGTGCCAGCAGTTACAACGGCCCCCAAGAGACCCAGTACTTC	CASSYNGPQETQYF
-	TRBV6-5	TRBJ1-1	-	TGTGCCAGCAGTACTCAGGGTTTCATGAACACTGAAGCTTTCTTT	CASSTQGFMNTEAFF
-	TRBV7-9	TRBJ1-1	-	TGTGCCAGCAGCTTTTCAGAGACTTTGAACACTGAAGCTTTCTTT	CASSFSETLNTEAFF
many	TRBV6-1	TRBJ1-2	-	TGTGCCAGCAGAGACGACGGCAGGGGCGCGAGTGGCTACACCTTC	CASRDDGRGASGYTF
few	TRBV7-3	TRBJ1-3	-	TGTGCCAGCAGCGCCGCCTTACAGGGTTCGGGAAACACCATATATTTT	CASSAALQGSGNTIYF
-	TRBV9	TRBJ1-2	-	TGTGCCAGCAGCGTAAGTCCGGGGGAGAGATTCTATGGCTACACCTTC	CASSVSPGERFYGYTF
-	TRBV10-1	TRBJ1-1	TRBD1	TGCGCCAGCAGTGGGACAGGGACGGACACTGAAGCTTTCTTT	CASSGTGTDTEAFF
-	TRBV6-1	TRBJ2-1	TRBD1	TGTGCCAGCAGTGAAGATACCGGGACAGGGAACAATGAGCAGTTCTTC	CASSEDTGTGNNEQFF
-	TRBV2	TRBJ2-3	-	TGTGCCAGCAGCCCCTCGGGAGTCGCAGATACGCAGTATTTT	CASSPSGVADTQYF
-	TRBV5-1	TRBJ1-1	-	TGCGCCAGCAGCTTGGAATTTGAAAAAGGAACAGAAGCTTTCTTT	CASSLEFEKGTEAFF
-	TRBV6-1	TRBJ1-1	-	TGTGCCAGCAGTGAATGGCCCCAGTCGTGGGCTTTCTTT	CASSEWPQSWAFF
-	TRBV28	TRBJ2-5	TRBD1	TGTGCCAGCACCCAATTTACAGGGGAAGAGACCCAGTACTTC	CASTQFTGEETQYF
-	TRBV5-8	TRBJ1-2	-	TGTGCCAGCAGCTTGGAGACAGTACCCAACTATGGCTACACCTTC	CASSLETVPNYGYTF
-	TRBV7-9	TRBJ2-7	-	TGTGCCAGCAGCTCAGCAGGGGACTCAATCTCCTACGAGCAGTACTTC	CASSSAGDSISYEQYF
few	TRBV6-6	TRBJ2-2	TRBD1	TGTGCCAGCAGTTCTGGGACAGGGGTATACGGGGAGCTGTTTTTT	CASSSGTGVYGELFF
few	TRBV6-6	TRBJ1-6	TRBD1	TGTGCCAGCAGCAACTCAGCGGGACAGAGTTATAATTCACCCCTCCACTTT	CASSNSAGQSYNSPLHF
few	TRBV25-1	TRBJ1-2	-	TGTGCCAGCGCCGCGGGGGCGGATGGCTACACCTTC	CASAAGADGYTF
few	TRBV29-1	TRBJ1-1	-	TGCAGCGTTGAAATGGTACAGGGAGAGCAAGGAGCTTTCTTT	CSVEMVQGEQGAFF
few	TRBV4-1	TRBJ1-4	-	TGCGCCAGCAGCCCTCGGGGGGGGGACTTCAATGAAAAACTGTTTTTT	CASSPRGGDFNEKLFF